Shown below are 29 T cell receptor beta chains from a single sample sequenced in a study of blood T cells in healthy people across ages. A sample-barcoded 5' primer and a J-beta primer mix were used in a second PCR of about 7 to 11 cycles. Using its own MiXCR run on the 5' RACE reads, TCRdb lists one record per CDR3 protein. Among over 950,000 distinct CDR3 sequences, 35% to 40% were seen once, and the ten largest hold about an eighth. The sequencing sample was made of blood. The origin of the receptors is a young man in good health.

Sample share makes this clonotype medium-sized. The J gene is TRBJ2-5, the V gene TRBV4-3; perhaps D is TRBD1 or TRBD2 (5 bases each). CDR1 LGHNA and CDR2 YSLEER come from the germline V gene. The CDR3 has 13 residues. V lost 4 bases, J lost 11 bases, and 17 bases lay in between. Here the CDR3 reads CASSPRTGREQYF. Written as DNA, the CDR3 is TGCGCCAGCAGCCCCCGAACGGGACGTGAGCAGTACTTC.

The chain employs TRBV7-9 and TRBJ2-1; D is uncertain. V was clipped by 5 bases and J by 15 bases, with 17 bases between them. This CDR3 contains 12 residues. CDR1 SEHNR and CDR2 FQNEAQ come from the germline V gene (reference sequence). The CDR3 coding sequence is TGTGCCAGCAGCCTTTTGGGAACAGACCGGTTCTTC. This translates into CASSLLGTDRFF.

The V and J genes are TRBV12-3 or TRBV12-4 and TRBJ2-1; tentative D call: TRBD2 (7 bases). V was shortened by 4 bases and J by 2 bases, with 15 bases between the two germline ends. The CDR3 runs 16 residues. CDR3 coding DNA: TGTGCCAGCAGTTCCGGTGCGGGGGCCGCCTACAATGAGCAGTTCTTC. It specifies CASSSGAGAAYNEQFF.

This chain links TRBV6-4 with TRBJ2-3; D assignment may be TRBD1 or TRBD2 (5 bases each). The CDR3 runs to 15 residues. V lost 5 bases, J lost 0 bases, and 12 bases lay in between. Germline CDR1 and CDR2: MRHNA and SNTAGT. The DNA of the CDR3 is TGTGCCAGCAGTCGAATGGGGGTCAGCACAGATACGCAGTATTTT. Its protein is CASSRMGVSTDTQYF.

This chain joins TRBV6-2 or TRBV6-3 and TRBJ1-1; a weak D match, TRBD1 (6 bases). Trimming removed 6 bases at V and 7 bases at J, with 18 bases between. The CDR3 contains 14 residues. Germline loops: CDR1 MNHEY, CDR2 SVGEGT. CDR3 in amino acids: CASSPAQGMGEAFF. DNA of the CDR3: TGTGCCAGCAGCCCCGCGCAGGGGATGGGTGAAGCTTTCTTT.

This clonotype has a count of ten or more. The gene calls are TRBV12-3 or TRBV12-4 and TRBJ1-2; no firm D call. The germline V and J ends were trimmed by 6 bases and 4 bases, with 15 bases remaining between them. The CDR3 has 14 residues. The CDR3 DNA sequence: TGTGCCAGCAGCCTAGGACGAGCTAGCTATGGCTACACCTTC. Translated, it gives CASSLGRASYGYTF.

The CDR3 DNA follows: TGTGCCAGCAGTCACCCGGAGACCCAGTACTTC. Residues: CASSHPETQYF. V and J are TRBV11-2 and TRBJ2-5, with unresolved D. V shed 6 bases and J shed 5 bases, with 7 bases lying between them. Germline assignment: CDR1 SGHAT and CDR2 FQNNGV. The CDR3 totals 11 residues.

V usage is TRBV5-1 and J usage is TRBJ1-2, with TRBD1 matching over 7 bases. The V gene end was trimmed by 4 bases and the J gene end by 4 bases; junction bases not matched to a gene: 13. In germline, CDR1 is SGHRS, CDR2 YFSETQ. The CDR3 is 16 amino acids. CDR3 nucleotide sequence: TGCGCCAGCAGCAGGCTGGTCGGGACAGACACCTATGGCTACACCTTC. Protein: CASSRLVGTDTYGYTF.

This chain links TRBV29-1 with TRBJ1-1; TRBD1 might be the D (5 bases). Trimming removed 7 bases at V and 1 base at J, with 19 bases between. The CDR3 is 15 amino acids. CDR1 and CDR2 from the germline V gene are SQVTM and ANQGSEA. CDR3: CSARASGVSNTEAFF. The CDR3 DNA follows: TGCAGCGCCAGGGCCTCGGGCGTATCGAACACTGAAGCTTTCTTT. Variable domain in full (rest from reference TRBV29-1 and TRBJ1-1): SAVISQKPSRDICQRGTSLTIQCQVDSQVTMMFWYRQQPGQSLTLIATANQGSEATYESGFVIDKFPISRPNLTFSTLTVSNMSPEDSSIYLCSARASGVSNTEAFFGQGTRLTVV.

This clonotype was seen ten or more times. Compared with germline, one end of the junction differs, possibly owing to a read error. The chain is built from TRBV27 and TRBJ1-5; D not resolved. The CDR3 has 13 residues. Looked up from germline, CDR1 is MNHEY and CDR2 is SMNVEV (reference sequence). CDR3 bases: TGTGCCAGCAGCTTATATGGAGATCAGCCCCAGCATTTT. Translated: CASSLYGDQPQHF.

This sequence joins TRBV12-3 or TRBV12-4 and TRBJ2-5, with D maybe TRBD2 (6 bases). CDR3 size: 15 residues. V gave up 3 bases and J gave up 11 bases, with 22 bases separating them. CDR3 sequence reads: CASSFAVGSGGGQYF. The DNA for the CDR3 is TGTGCCAGCAGTTTTGCGGTGGGTAGCGGCGGTGGGCAGTACTTC.

V usage is TRBV20-1 and J usage is TRBJ2-5; 7 bases map to TRBD1. The CDR3 runs 13 residues. V shed 1 base, J shed 11 bases, and the junction held 10 bases outside the gene matches. Germline V lookup: CDR1 DFQATT, CDR2 SNEGSKA (reference sequence). CDR3 nucleotides: TGCAGTGCTAGAGGACAGGGAAACTACAAGCAGTACTTC. Translating it yields CSARGQGNYKQYF.

The CDR3 sequence: CSVENRGTPYEQYF. As DNA, the CDR3 is TGCAGCGTTGAAAACAGAGGGACACCCTACGAGCAGTACTTC. The genes are TRBV29-1 and TRBJ2-5; D might be TRBD1 (6 bases). The J call may be wrong; the DNA end is better matched by TRBJ2-7. Germline V gene lookup returns CDR1 SQVTM and CDR2 ANQGSEA. The CDR3 has 14 residues.

The genes are TRBV10-3 and TRBJ2-2; D ambiguous. With 2 bases removed from V and 2 bases from J, the gap between germline ends came to 3 bases. Per the germline V gene, CDR1 is ENHRY and CDR2 is SYGVKD. CDR3 size: 13 residues. The DNA for the CDR3 is TGTGCCATCAGTGAGGCTAACACCGGGGAGCTGTTTTTT. Its translation is CAISEANTGELFF.

The chain links TRBV4-3 to TRBJ1-1; D gene unclear. V was pared by 1 base and J by 1 base, with 7 bases between. There are 14 residues in the CDR3. CDR1 and CDR2 (germline): LGHNA, YSLEER. This chain's CDR3 is CASSQAPENTEAFF. The CDR3 bases are TGCGCCAGCAGCCAAGCACCGGAGAACACTGAAGCTTTCTTT.

The rearrangement uses TRBV19 and TRBJ2-5; D unresolved. There are 14 residues in the CDR3. Germline V CDR1 and CDR2: LNHDA, SQIVND (reference sequence). The V and J ends lost 3 bases and 4 bases respectively, with 12 bases between them. The CDR3 nucleotides read TGTGCCAGTAGTATCGGCCTTTCCCGAGAGACCCAGTACTTC. Translating gives CASSIGLSRETQYF. The full variable domain, in which reference TRBV19 and TRBJ2-5 provide the parts outside the CDR3, is DGGITQSPKYLFRKEGQNVTLSCEQNLNHDAMYWYRQDPGQGLRLIYYSQIVNDFQKGDIAEGYSVSREKKESFPLTVTSAQKNPTAFYLCASSIGLSRETQYFGPGTRLLVL.

There are a few counts of this clonotype. The V and J genes are TRBV9 and TRBJ1-6; D is possibly TRBD1 (5 bases). With 4 bases removed from V and 6 bases from J, the gap between germline ends came to 11 bases. The CDR3 is made up of 14 amino acids. The germline V gene has CDR1 SGDLS and CDR2 YYNGEE. The CDR3 protein is CASSPGTLNSPLHF. The CDR3 bases are TGTGCCAGCAGCCCCGGGACCCTTAATTCACCCCTCCACTTT.

The chain combines TRBV10-3 with TRBJ2-1; 9 nucleotides line up with TRBD1. The CDR3 is made up of 14 amino acids. The germline CDR1 and CDR2 sequences are ENHRY and SYGVKD. Trimming removed 10 bases from V and 7 bases from J; junction bases left unmatched: 11. Here the CDR3 DNA reads TGTGCCACCACGGGACAGGGTATAGTTAATGAGCAGTTCTTC. Translation: CATTGQGIVNEQFF.

This clonotype was counted a few times. The chain has TRBV3-1 and TRBJ1-1; D call uncertain. Trimming took off 0 bases at V and 4 bases at J, with 6 bases between the two ends. Germline CDR1 reads LGHDT; CDR2 reads YNNKEL (reference sequence). The CDR3 spans 13 residues. CDR3: CASSQEWGTEAFF. The DNA of the CDR3 is TGTGCCAGCAGCCAAGAATGGGGCACTGAAGCTTTCTTT.

The chain is built from TRBV7-2 and TRBJ1-1; D gene unclear. Trimming cost V 4 bases and J 0 bases, with 12 bases left between them. CDR1 and CDR2 from the germline V gene are SGHTA and FQGNSA. This CDR3 contains 15 residues. The CDR3 coding sequence is TGTGCCAGCAGCTCTTTTGCTGGGTTGAACACTGAAGCTTTCTTT. This translates into CASSSFAGLNTEAFF.

This clonotype was seen at least ten times. This chain links TRBV11-2 with TRBJ2-1, with no clear D. The CDR3 runs 12 residues. CDR1 and CDR2 (germline): SGHAT, FQNNGV. V was shortened by 6 bases and J by 8 bases, with 11 bases between the two germline ends. The chain's CDR3 is CASSLPFDEQFF. DNA of the CDR3: TGTGCCAGCAGTCTGCCTTTCGATGAGCAGTTCTTC.

The table lists this clonotype with a few counts. The chain has TRBV4-3 and TRBJ1-4; weak D call: TRBD1 (5 bases). This CDR3 spans 16 amino acids. V lost 3 bases and J 0 bases, leaving 11 bases between the germline ends. Per the germline V gene, CDR1 is LGHNA and CDR2 is YSLEER. Written as DNA, the CDR3 is TGCGCCAGCAGCCAGGTGACAGATCCAACTAATGAAAAACTGTTTTTT. This gives the protein CASSQVTDPTNEKLFF.

A remark on this clonotype: Here the CDR3 omits its conserved ending phenylalanine or tryptophan, so a read error is the likely source. The chain recombines TRBV4-2 with TRBJ1-2; D ambiguous. Per the germline V gene, CDR1 is LGHNA and CDR2 is YNFKEQ. The germline V and J ends were trimmed by 0 bases and 2 bases, with 13 bases remaining between them. This CDR3 region has 16 residues. The CDR3 spells CASSQEWPRRNYGYTL. The CDR3 DNA follows: TGTGCCAGCAGCCAAGAATGGCCTAGGAGAAACTATGGCTACACCCTC.

A word on this clonotype: One end of the junction does not line up with germline, which may come from a read error. V and J are TRBV27 and TRBJ2-1; a possible D gene is TRBD1 (6 bases). This CDR3 has 14 amino acids. Germline lookup yields CDR1 MNHEY and CDR2 SMNVEV (reference sequence). For the CDR3, the DNA is TGTGCCGGCAGTTTGCAACGGGACAACAATGAGCAGTTCTTC. Protein product: CAGSLQRDNNEQFF.

This clonotype was recorded a few times. This chain joins TRBV7-2 and TRBJ1-5; D is undetermined. In germline, CDR1 is SGHTA, CDR2 FQGNSA. The length of the CDR3 is 13 residues. Trimming left V 2 bases short and J 4 bases short, with 6 bases between. The CDR3 here is CASSLIHNQPQHF. The CDR3 DNA sequence: TGTGCCAGCAGCTTAATCCATAATCAGCCCCAGCATTTT.

This clonotype was counted between two and nine times. The chain recombines TRBV4-3 with TRBJ1-1, with D unclear. CDR1 and CDR2 (germline): LGHNA, YSLEER. V gave up 1 base and J gave up 4 bases, with 10 bases separating them. CDR3 length equals 14 residues. The CDR3: CASSQGMEGTEAFF. DNA for the CDR3: TGCGCCAGCAGCCAAGGGATGGAGGGCACTGAAGCTTTCTTT.

This clonotype was observed at least ten times. The CDR3 loop reads CASSFSTGSYEQYF. Written as DNA, the CDR3 is TGTGCCAGCAGCTTCTCCACAGGCTCCTACGAGCAGTACTTC. The genes are TRBV5-5 and TRBJ2-7, with D perhaps TRBD1 (5 bases). The germline gives CDR1 SGHKS, CDR2 YYEKEE (reference sequence). V was trimmed by 2 bases and J by 0 bases, leaving 9 bases between them. The CDR3 spans 14 residues.

V is TRBV27 and J is TRBJ2-1; no clear D. The CDR3 length is 13 residues. Germline CDR1 MNHEY, CDR2 SMNVEV (reference sequence). V was trimmed by 0 bases and J by 6 bases, leaving 6 bases between them. CDR3 residues: CASSLSASNEQFF. As DNA, the CDR3 is TGTGCCAGCAGTTTATCGGCGTCCAATGAGCAGTTCTTC.

This CDR3 is CSASAFSYEQYF. The CDR3 bases are TGCAGTGCTTCAGCGTTCTCCTACGAGCAGTACTTC. The chain is built from TRBV20-1 and TRBJ2-7; D is ambiguous. V dropped 5 bases and J dropped 0 bases, with 8 bases sitting between them. Germline V gene data show CDR1 as DFQATT and CDR2 as SNEGSKA (reference sequence). This CDR3 spans 12 amino acids.